This TCR beta chain was identified in a study of cytomegalovirus exposure and HLA in healthy donors. Study findings and constraints: Presence/absence analyses rested on an assumption that sequencing depth was roughly uniform across donors. Another analysis was done later, and it associated 15,000 to 20,000 TCR beta sequences with HLA alleles at 0.05 false discovery rate. In a later analysis, compared with equally common non-associated chains, HLA-associated beta chains were more expanded.

CDR3 length: 15 amino acids. Germline assignment: CDR1 LNHDA and CDR2 SQIVND (reference sequence). The ends lost 4 bases at V and 6 bases at J; junction bases unmatched: 11. PCR involved 60 Vbeta and 13 Jbeta primers. Sequenced by immunoSEQ multiplex PCR; TCRdb stores in-frame clones only, minus some. The data contain 130,000 or so clones, around 80% of them singletons. Regarding this clone: Its antigen remains unknown.

Healthy bone marrow donors formed the donor group. Sequencing was carried out using PBMCs. The origin of this receptor is a man aged 30 to 39 in good health and CMV-seronegative. The V and J genes are TRBV19 and TRBJ2-7, with 8 bases identical to TRBD1. The CDR3, as DNA: TGTGCCAGTAGTACCGCCAGAGGACAGGGTGTCGAGCAGTACTTC. Its translation: CASSTARGQGVEQYF.